This paragraph reports one T cell receptor beta chain. Its target is unknown. This record comes from a study of T cell responses to AZD1222 COVID-19 vaccine. Points from the study as a whole: In all cases, repertoires were sampled only after the peak T cell response.

Germline loops: CDR1 SNHLY, CDR2 FYNNEI. The CDR3 contains 17 residues. The V and J ends lost 2 bases and 8 bases, in that order; junction bases with no gene match: 11. Sequencing used immunoSEQ multiplex PCR; TCRdb keeps in-frame clones, though not all of them. The table has about 120,000 clones, around nine tenths seen once. The rearrangement joins TRBV2 to TRBJ2-1, with 11 bases identical to TRBD2. This receptor was obtained from an adult who received the AZD1222 COVID-19 vaccine. Sample: peripheral blood, taken 28 days after the second AZD1222 dose. The CDR3 loop is CASSEFVAGGPGDEQFF. The DNA of the CDR3 is TGTGCCAGCAGTGAATTTGTAGCGGGAGGGCCTGGGGATGAGCAGTTCTTC.